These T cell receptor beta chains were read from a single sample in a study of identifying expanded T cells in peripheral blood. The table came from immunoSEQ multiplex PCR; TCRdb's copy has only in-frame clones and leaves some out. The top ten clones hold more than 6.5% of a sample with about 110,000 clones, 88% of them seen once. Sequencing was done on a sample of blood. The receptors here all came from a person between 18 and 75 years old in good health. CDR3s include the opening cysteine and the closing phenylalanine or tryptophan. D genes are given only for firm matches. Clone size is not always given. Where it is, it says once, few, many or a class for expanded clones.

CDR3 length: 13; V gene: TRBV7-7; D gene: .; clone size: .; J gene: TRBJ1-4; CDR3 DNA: TGTGCCAGCAGCTTACGTGAGGGGGAAAAACTGTTTTTT; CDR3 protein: CASSLREGEKLFF
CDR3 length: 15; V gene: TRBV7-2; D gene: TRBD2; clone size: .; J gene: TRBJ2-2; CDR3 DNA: TGTGCCAGCAGCCTAGCGGGGGAGATATCCGGGGAGCTGTTTTTT; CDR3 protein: CASSLAGEISGELFF
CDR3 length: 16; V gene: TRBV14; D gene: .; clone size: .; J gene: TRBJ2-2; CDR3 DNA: TGTGCCAGCAGCCAAGCAGAGGCAGGGTGGACCGGGGAGCTGTTTTTT; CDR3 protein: CASSQAEAGWTGELFF
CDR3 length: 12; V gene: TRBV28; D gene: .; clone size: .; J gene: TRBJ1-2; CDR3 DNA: TGTGCCAGCGGGAGGGGCCTCTATGGCTACACCTTC; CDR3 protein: CASGRGLYGYTF
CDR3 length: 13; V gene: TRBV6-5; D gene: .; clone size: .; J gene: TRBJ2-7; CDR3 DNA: TGTGCCAGCAGTCCGCCGGGGGAGTACGAGCAGTACTTC; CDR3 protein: CASSPPGEYEQYF
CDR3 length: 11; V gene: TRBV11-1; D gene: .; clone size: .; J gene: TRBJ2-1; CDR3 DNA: TGTGCCAGCAGCCGTTACAATGAGCAGTTCTTC; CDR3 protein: CASSRYNEQFF
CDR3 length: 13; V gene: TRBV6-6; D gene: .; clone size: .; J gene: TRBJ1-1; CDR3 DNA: TGTGCCAGCAACCAAGCCCCAGGGGCAAAAGCTTTCTTT; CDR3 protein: CASNQAPGAKAFF
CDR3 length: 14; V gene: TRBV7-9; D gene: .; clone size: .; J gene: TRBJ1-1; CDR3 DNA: TGTGCCAGCGGCAGGGACGGGGAGAACACTGAAGCTTTCTTT; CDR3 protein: CASGRDGENTEAFF
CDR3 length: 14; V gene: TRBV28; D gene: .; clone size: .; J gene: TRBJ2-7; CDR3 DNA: TGTGCCAGCAGTCCTAGGAGTGGCAGGCACGAGCAGTACTTC; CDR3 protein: CASSPRSGRHEQYF
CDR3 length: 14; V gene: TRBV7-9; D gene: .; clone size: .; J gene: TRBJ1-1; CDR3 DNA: TGTGCCAGCAGCTTAGGACAGAAACACACTGAAGCTTTCTTT; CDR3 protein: CASSLGQKHTEAFF
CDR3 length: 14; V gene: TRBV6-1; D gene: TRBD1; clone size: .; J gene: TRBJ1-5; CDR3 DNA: TGTGCCAGCAGGTCGGGACAGGGTGATCAGCCCCAGCATTTT; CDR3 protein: CASRSGQGDQPQHF
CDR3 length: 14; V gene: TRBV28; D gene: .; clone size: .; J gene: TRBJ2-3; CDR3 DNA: TGTGCCAGCAGTTTGATAGGGGGGGCAGATACGCAGTATTTT; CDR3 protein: CASSLIGGADTQYF
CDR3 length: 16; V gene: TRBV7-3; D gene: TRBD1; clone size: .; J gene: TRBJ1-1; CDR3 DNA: TGTGCCAGCAGCTCCCCCCCGACAGGGGCAAAGGTTGAAGCTTTCTTT; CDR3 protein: CASSSPPTGAKVEAFF
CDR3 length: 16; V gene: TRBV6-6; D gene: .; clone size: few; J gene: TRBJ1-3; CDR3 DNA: TGTGCCAGCAGTTACTCGAGGGCAGGACATGGAAACACCATATATTTT; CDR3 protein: CASSYSRAGHGNTIYF
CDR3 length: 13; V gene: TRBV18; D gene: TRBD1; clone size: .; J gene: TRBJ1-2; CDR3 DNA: TGTGCCAGCTCACTCGACAGGGGGCATGGCTACACCTTC; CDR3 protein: CASSLDRGHGYTF
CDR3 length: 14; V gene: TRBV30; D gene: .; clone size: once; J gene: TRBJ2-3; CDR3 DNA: TGTGCCTGGATCCCGGGACTTAGCACAGATACGCAGTATTTT; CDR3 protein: CAWIPGLSTDTQYF
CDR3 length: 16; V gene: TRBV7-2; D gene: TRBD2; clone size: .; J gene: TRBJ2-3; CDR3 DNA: TGTGCCAGCAGCCCGCGACTAGCGGGGGTAGGCGTTACGCAGTATTTT; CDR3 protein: CASSPRLAGVGVTQYF
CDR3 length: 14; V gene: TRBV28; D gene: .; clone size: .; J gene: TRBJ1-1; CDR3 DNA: TGTGCCAGCAGTCGAACAGGGAGGGGAACTGAAGCTTTCTTT; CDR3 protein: CASSRTGRGTEAFF
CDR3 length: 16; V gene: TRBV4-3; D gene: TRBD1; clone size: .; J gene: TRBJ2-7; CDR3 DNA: TGCGCCAGCAGCTTCGGGACAGGGCAAAATCGGGACGAGCAGTACTTC; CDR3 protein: CASSFGTGQNRDEQYF
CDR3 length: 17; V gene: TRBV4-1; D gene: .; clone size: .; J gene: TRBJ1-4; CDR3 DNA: TGCGCCAGCAGCCAAGAGGGGGTGAGGAGATCTAATGAAAAACTGTTTTTT; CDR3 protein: CASSQEGVRRSNEKLFF
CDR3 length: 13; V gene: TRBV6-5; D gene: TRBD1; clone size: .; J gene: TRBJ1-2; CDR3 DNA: TGTGCCAGCAGTCGGGACAGAAACTATGGCTACACCTTC; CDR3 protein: CASSRDRNYGYTF
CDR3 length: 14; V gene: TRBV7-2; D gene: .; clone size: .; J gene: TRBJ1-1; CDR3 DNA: TGTGCCAGCAGCTCCCAGGGGATGAACACTGAAGCTTTCTTT; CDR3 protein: CASSSQGMNTEAFF
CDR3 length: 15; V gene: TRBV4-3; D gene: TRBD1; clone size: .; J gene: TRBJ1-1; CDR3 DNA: TGCGCCAGCAGCCAAGATTTGGGACAGGGGACTGAAGCTTTCTTT; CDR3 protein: CASSQDLGQGTEAFF
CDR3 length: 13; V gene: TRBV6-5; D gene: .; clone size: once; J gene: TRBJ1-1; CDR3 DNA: TGTGCCAGCAATTCCAGGGGTGATACTGAAGCTTTCTTT; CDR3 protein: CASNSRGDTEAFF
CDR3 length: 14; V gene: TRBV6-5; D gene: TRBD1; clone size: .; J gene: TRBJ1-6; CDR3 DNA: TGTGCCAGCACAGAAGGGACAGTAGGATCACCCCTCCACTTT; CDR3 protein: CASTEGTVGSPLHF
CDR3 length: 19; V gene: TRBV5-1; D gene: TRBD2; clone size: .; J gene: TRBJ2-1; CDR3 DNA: TGCGCCAGCAGATCGTGGCCTAGCGGGAGGGCCGTATACAGCAATGAGCAGTTCTTC; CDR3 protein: CASRSWPSGRAVYSNEQFF
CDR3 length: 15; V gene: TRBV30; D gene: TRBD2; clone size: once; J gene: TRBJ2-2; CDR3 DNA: TGTGCCTGGAGTGTTTTAGCGGGGAACACCGGGGAGCTGTTTTTT; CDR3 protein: CAWSVLAGNTGELFF